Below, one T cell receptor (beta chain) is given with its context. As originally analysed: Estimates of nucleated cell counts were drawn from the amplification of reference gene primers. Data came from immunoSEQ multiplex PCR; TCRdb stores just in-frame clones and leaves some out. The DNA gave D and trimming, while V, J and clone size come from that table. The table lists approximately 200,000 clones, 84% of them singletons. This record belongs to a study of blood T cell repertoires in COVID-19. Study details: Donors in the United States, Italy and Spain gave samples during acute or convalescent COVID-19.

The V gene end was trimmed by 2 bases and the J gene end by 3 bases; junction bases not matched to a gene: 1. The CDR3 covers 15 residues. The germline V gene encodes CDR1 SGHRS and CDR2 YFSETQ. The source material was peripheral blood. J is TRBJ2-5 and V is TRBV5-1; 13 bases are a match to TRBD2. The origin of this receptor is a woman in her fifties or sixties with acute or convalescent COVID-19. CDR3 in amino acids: CASSLGLAGEETQYF. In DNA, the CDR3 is TGCGCCAGCAGCTTAGGACTAGCGGGGGAAGAGACCCAGTACTTC.